These T cell receptor beta chains were read from a single sample in a study of T-cell memory formation after mild COVID-19. MiXCR was run by TCRdb on the 5' RACE reads, yielding one entry per CDR3 protein. This table has approximately 150,000 distinct CDR3 sequences, approximately 14% appearing once. Sequencing input: PBMCs or a T cell subset sorted from them (not recorded which). These receptors originate from an adult woman who had mild COVID-19 (a few samples of this study predate the infection). Cell type and time point are not known. CDR3s include the opening cysteine and the closing phenylalanine or tryptophan. Each record gives: J gene, clone size, V gene, D gene, CDR3 protein, CDR3 DNA. A D gene is named only where the DNA matches it firmly. Only part of the rows carry a size: once, few, many, or a class if the clone is expanded.

TRBJ2-3	few	TRBV19	.	CASSIVPSTDTQYF	TGTGCCAGTAGTATTGTGCCTTCGACAGATACGCAGTATTTT
TRBJ1-5	.	TRBV24-1	.	CATSESGNQPQHF	TGTGCCACCAGTGAGTCAGGCAATCAGCCCCAGCATTTT
TRBJ2-1	.	TRBV19	.	CASSIVVSYNEQFF	TGTGCCAGTAGTATAGTAGTCTCCTACAATGAGCAGTTCTTC
TRBJ2-7	.	TRBV27	TRBD2	CASSSPFLAGNYEQYF	TGTGCCAGCAGTTCCCCCTTTCTAGCGGGGAACTACGAGCAGTACTTC
TRBJ2-7	few	TRBV7-2	.	CASSPPGVYEQYF	TGTGCCAGCAGCCCCCCGGGGGTCTACGAGCAGTACTTC
TRBJ2-3	.	TRBV18	.	CASSRPSTDTQYF	TGTGCCAGCTCACGCCCTAGCACAGATACGCAGTATTTT
TRBJ1-5	few	TRBV19	TRBD1	CASSWTGRNQPQHF	TGTGCCAGTAGTTGGACAGGCCGCAATCAGCCCCAGCATTTT
TRBJ2-1	.	TRBV4-1	.	CASSQGGLRNNEQFF	TGCGCCAGCAGCCAAGGGGGACTGAGGAACAATGAGCAGTTCTTC
TRBJ2-7	few	TRBV4-1	TRBD1	CASSLTTGGLYEQYF	TGCGCCAGCAGCCTAACGACAGGGGGCCTCTACGAGCAGTACTTC
TRBJ1-2	.	TRBV24-1	.	CATSDVHGSDYGYTF	TGTGCCACCAGTGACGTCCACGGATCCGACTATGGCTACACCTTC
TRBJ2-7	.	TRBV6-1	TRBD2	CASSAERLAGGYEQYF	TGTGCCAGCAGTGCCGAGAGACTAGCGGGAGGGTACGAGCAGTACTTC
TRBJ2-2	.	TRBV5-1	TRBD2	CASASGMNTGELFF	TGCGCCAGCGCAAGCGGGATGAACACCGGGGAGCTGTTTTTT
TRBJ2-1	few	TRBV7-2	TRBD2	CASSGGRAVYNEQFF	TGTGCCAGCAGCGGCGGGAGGGCCGTCTACAATGAGCAGTTCTTC
TRBJ2-3	few	TRBV14	TRBD2	CASSPLAGAPDTQYF	TGTGCCAGCAGCCCCCTAGCGGGGGCTCCAGATACGCAGTATTTT
TRBJ2-7	.	TRBV5-6	.	CASSLLGTPYEQYF	TGTGCCAGCAGCTTGTTGGGGACCCCCTACGAGCAGTACTTC
TRBJ2-7	.	TRBV12-3/TRBV12-4	.	CASSGPPLEGEQYF	TGTGCCAGCTCGGGCCCCCCGTTGGAGGGCGAGCAGTACTTC
TRBJ2-7	.	TRBV6-6	.	CASSYSDNYEQYF	TGTGCCAGCAGTTACTCGGACAACTACGAGCAGTACTTC
TRBJ2-6	.	TRBV6-6	.	CASSPISSGANVLTF	TGTGCCAGCAGCCCCATTAGCTCTGGGGCCAACGTCCTGACTTTC
TRBJ1-1	.	TRBV7-6	.	CATGGENTEAFF	TGTGCAACCGGGGGCGAGAACACTGAAGCTTTCTTT
TRBJ2-2	.	TRBV4-1	.	CASSRGGTDPGELFF	TGCGCCAGCAGCCGCGGGGGGACAGACCCCGGGGAGCTGTTTTTT
TRBJ1-1	few	TRBV12-3/TRBV12-4	.	CASTDRDTEAFF	TGTGCCAGCACCGATCGGGACACTGAAGCTTTCTTT
TRBJ2-3	.	TRBV7-9	TRBD2	CASSYNSGSTDTQYF	TGTGCCAGCAGCTATAATAGCGGGAGTACAGATACGCAGTATTTT
TRBJ2-7	.	TRBV4-1	.	CASSQEASPSYEQYF	TGCGCCAGCAGCCAAGAAGCCAGTCCCTCCTACGAGCAGTACTTC
TRBJ2-5	few	TRBV6-6	.	CASSSDMIVETQYF	TGTGCCAGCAGTTCCGACATGATCGTGGAGACCCAGTACTTC
TRBJ2-2	.	TRBV5-1	TRBD1	CASTDGTGIPGELFF	TGCGCCAGCACCGATGGGACAGGGATACCCGGGGAGCTGTTTTTT
TRBJ2-7	once	TRBV15	TRBD2	CATSRESGTSGYEQYF	TGTGCCACCAGCAGAGAATCCGGGACTAGCGGCTACGAGCAGTACTTC
TRBJ2-2	.	TRBV20-1	.	CSARPRGTSLPYSTGELFF	TGCAGTGCTAGACCCCGGGGCACTAGCCTCCCATATTCTACCGGGGAGCTGTTTTTT
TRBJ2-7	.	TRBV12-2	.	CASRRPLAGGPRSSYGQYF	TGTGCAAGTCGCCGTCCACTAGCGGGAGGGCCGCGGAGCTCCTACGGGCAGTACTTC
TRBJ2-7	.	TRBV9	TRBD2	CASSVEPSGRQVYEQYF	TGTGCCAGCAGCGTAGAACCTAGCGGGAGACAAGTTTACGAGCAGTACTTC
TRBJ2-5	few	TRBV5-4	TRBD1	CASSGTTGQETQYF	TGTGCCAGCAGCGGGACGACAGGGCAAGAGACCCAGTACTTC
TRBJ1-2	.	TRBV6-5	.	CASSYSGGEDYGYTF	TGTGCCAGCAGTTACTCAGGGGGAGAGGACTATGGCTACACCTTC
TRBJ2-3	.	TRBV5-1	TRBD2	CASSLISGGDTQYF	TGCGCCAGCAGCTTGATTAGCGGGGGTGATACGCAGTATTTT
TRBJ2-1	few	TRBV5-6	TRBD2	CASSLVRGGFYNEQFF	TGTGCCAGCAGCTTAGTACGGGGGGGCTTCTACAATGAGCAGTTCTTC
TRBJ2-2	many	TRBV5-1	.	CASSLNPDTGELFF	TGCGCCAGCAGCTTGAACCCCGACACCGGGGAGCTGTTTTTT
TRBJ2-7	many	TRBV5-1	TRBD1	CASRRSDPGQLYEQYF	TGCGCCAGCAGACGATCAGACCCGGGACAGCTCTACGAGCAGTACTTC
TRBJ2-7	.	TRBV9	TRBD1	CASSRQRTGSSYEQYF	TGTGCCAGCAGCCGACAAAGGACAGGAAGCTCCTACGAGCAGTACTTC
TRBJ2-5	.	TRBV7-8	TRBD1	CASSSQRTGLLKTQYF	TGTGCCAGCAGCTCCCAAAGGACAGGACTTTTGAAGACCCAGTACTTC
TRBJ1-1	many	TRBV7-8	.	CASSLGGTNTEAFF	TGTGCCAGCAGCTTAGGTGGGACGAACACTGAAGCTTTCTTT
TRBJ2-1	few	TRBV7-2	TRBD2	CASSSFLTSGVRHEQFF	TGTGCCAGCAGCTCCTTCTTGACTAGCGGGGTGCGCCATGAGCAGTTCTTC
TRBJ1-6	few	TRBV20-1	.	CSASTGVSNSPLHF	TGCAGTGCCTCGACTGGTGTTTCAAATTCACCCCTCCACTTT
TRBJ1-1	few	TRBV12-3/TRBV12-4	.	CASTPGENTEAFF	TGTGCCAGCACCCCCGGGGAGAACACTGAAGCTTTCTTT
TRBJ2-7	many	TRBV7-9	TRBD1	CASSPGQGFSEQYF	TGTGCCAGCAGCCCAGGACAGGGCTTCAGCGAGCAGTACTTC
TRBJ1-2	few	TRBV3-1	.	CASSQADYGYTF	TGTGCCAGCAGCCAAGCAGACTATGGCTACACCTTC
TRBJ2-2	.	TRBV15	.	CATRSNHSGRGTGELFF	TGTGCCACCAGGTCTAACCACTCTGGGCGGGGCACCGGGGAGCTGTTTTTT
TRBJ2-7	many	TRBV12-3/TRBV12-4	TRBD1	CASSRQGYEQYF	TGTGCCAGCAGTAGACAGGGGTACGAGCAGTACTTC